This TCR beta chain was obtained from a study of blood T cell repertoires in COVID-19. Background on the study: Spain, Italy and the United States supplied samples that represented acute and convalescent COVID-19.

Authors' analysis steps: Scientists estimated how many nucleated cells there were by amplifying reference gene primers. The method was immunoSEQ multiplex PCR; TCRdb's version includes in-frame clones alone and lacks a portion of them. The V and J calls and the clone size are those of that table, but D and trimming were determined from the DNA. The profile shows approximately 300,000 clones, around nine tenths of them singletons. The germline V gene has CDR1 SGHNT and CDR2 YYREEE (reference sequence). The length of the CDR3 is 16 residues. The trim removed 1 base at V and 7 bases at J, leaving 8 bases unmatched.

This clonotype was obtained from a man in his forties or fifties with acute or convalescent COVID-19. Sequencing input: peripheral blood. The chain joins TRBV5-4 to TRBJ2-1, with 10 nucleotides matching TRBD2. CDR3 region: CASSLPPSGGGNEQFF. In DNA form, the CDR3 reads TGTGCCAGCAGCTTGCCCCCCAGCGGGGGGGGTAATGAGCAGTTCTTC. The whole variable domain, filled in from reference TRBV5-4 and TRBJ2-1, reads ETGVTQSPTHLIKTRGQQVTLRCSSQSGHNTVSWYQQALGQGPQFIFQYYREEENGRGNFPPRFSGLQFPNYSSELNVNALELDDSALYLCASSLPPSGGGNEQFFGPGTRLTVL.